A single sample is the source of the 30 T cell receptor beta chains below, sequenced in a study of T cells in Graves' hyperthyroidism and ophthalmopathy. Amplified regions were TCR beta CDR3 sequences from RNA transcripts. An initial round of RT-PCR targeting the TCR CDR3 relied on the HTBI primer set. TCRdb reprocessed the multiplex PCR reads via MiXCR and lists one record per CDR3 protein. The sample records a few hundred thousand distinct CDR3 sequences, around 46% being singletons. Sequencing was carried out using peripheral blood or thyroid tissue (not recorded which). Source of these receptors: a woman between 18 and 29 years old with Graves' hyperthyroidism.

This chain links TRBV6-5 with TRBJ2-7; TRBD1 matches at 11 bases. Matching the DNA end better, TRBJ2-1 makes the J call doubtful. The CDR3 runs to 13 residues. CDR1 and CDR2 (germline): MNHEY, SVGAGI. The CDR3 loop reads CASTQLGQGVQFF. DNA of the CDR3: TGTGCCAGCACCCAATTGGGACAGGGGGTGCAGTTCTTC.

This clonotype was seen many times. The J gene is TRBJ2-7, the V gene TRBV12-3 or TRBV12-4, with D possibly matching TRBD1 (6 bases). The CDR3 length is 14 residues. The ends were cut back, 3 bases at V and 5 bases at J, with 14 bases in the middle. The CDR3: CASSLSQGSNEQYF. In DNA, the CDR3 is TGTGCCAGCAGTTTGAGTCAGGGGAGTAACGAGCAGTACTTC.

This chain connects TRBV7-2 to TRBJ1-2; the D gene is possibly TRBD1 (6 bases). The germline V gene has CDR1 SGHTA and CDR2 FQGNSA. V was trimmed by 1 base and J by 0 bases, leaving 15 bases between them. The CDR3 totals 17 residues. CDR3 region: CASSLVAGAFANYGYTF. The CDR3 bases are TGTGCCAGCAGCTTAGTGGCGGGGGCCTTCGCTAACTATGGCTACACCTTC.

In its sample, this clonotype was seen many times. This chain connects TRBV12-3 or TRBV12-4 to TRBJ1-5, with a tentative D call TRBD1 (5 bases). V was shortened by 5 bases and J by 2 bases, with 13 bases between the two germline ends. This CDR3 is built from 15 residues. The CDR3 DNA reads as TGTGCCAGCAGTCCGGGACTTGAAGGCAATCAGCCCCAGCATTTT. Translation gives CASSPGLEGNQPQHF.

This chain joins TRBV20-1 and TRBJ2-2; the D is unclear. V gave up 4 bases and J gave up 6 bases, with 12 bases separating them. This CDR3 spans 13 amino acids. Germline CDR1 reads DFQATT; CDR2 reads SNEGSKA (reference sequence). The CDR3 nucleotides are TGCAGTGCTATTGTTAGCCATTCCGGGGAGCTGTTTTTT. It translates to CSAIVSHSGELFF.

The V gene is TRBV18, the J gene TRBJ1-5, with a possible D match to TRBD1 (5 bases). Per germline, CDR1 KGHSH and CDR2 LQKENI. The CDR3 has 15 amino acids. The V end was cut by 1 base, the J end by 1 base, with 8 bases between. The chain's CDR3 is CASSPLSGSNQPQHF. The CDR3 nucleotides are TGTGCCAGCTCACCACTCTCAGGGAGCAATCAGCCCCAGCATTTT.

V is TRBV29-1 and J is TRBJ2-7; 11 bases map to TRBD2. Germline CDR1 reads SQVTM; CDR2 reads ANQGSEA. This CDR3 comprises 12 residues. The J segment lost 10 bases and the V segment lost 8 bases, leaving 10 bases of the junction unmatched. The CDR3 nucleotides are TGCAGCCCAATAGCGGGAGGGCCAGAACAGTACTTC. It encodes CSPIAGGPEQYF.

This clonotype has a count of ten or more. The J gene is TRBJ2-5, the V gene TRBV7-9; TRBD1 aligns across 9 bases. This CDR3 region has 14 residues. CDR1 and CDR2 from the germline V gene are SEHNR and FQNEAQ (reference sequence). V lost 5 bases to trimming and J lost 5 bases; unmatched junction nucleotides: 6. This chain's CDR3 is CASSPGTGWETQYF. CDR3 DNA sequence: TGTGCCAGCAGCCCGGGGACAGGGTGGGAGACCCAGTACTTC.

The rearrangement uses TRBV15 and TRBJ1-5; D uncertain. Germline values: CDR1 LNHNV, CDR2 YYDKDF (reference sequence). V dropped 2 bases and J dropped 0 bases, with 8 bases sitting between them. This CDR3 contains 15 residues. This CDR3 reads CATSRHRNSNQPQHF. CDR3 sequence (DNA): TGTGCCACCAGCAGACACCGGAATAGCAATCAGCCCCAGCATTTT.

This clonotype was observed a few times. The junction does not match germline at one end; this may be a read error. The chain links TRBV29-1 to TRBJ1-1; the match to TRBD1 covers 8 bases. The length of the CDR3 is 9 residues. In germline, CDR1 is SQVTM, CDR2 ANQGSEA. The CDR3 protein is CSARQGTLF. In DNA form, the CDR3 reads TGCAGCGCTAGACAGGGGACACTCTTT.

This clonotype was counted ten times or more. The chain is built from TRBV24-1 and TRBJ2-7; 11 bases are shared with TRBD1. Trimming at V came to 4 bases and at J to 3 bases, leaving 4 bases not matched to a gene. Germline V gene data show CDR1 as KGHDR and CDR2 as SFDVKD. The CDR3 is 15 amino acids. CDR3 nucleotides: TGTGCCACCAGTGAAGGGGACAGGGGGATCTACGAGCAGTACTTC. Its translation: CATSEGDRGIYEQYF.

Note on this clonotype: Possible read error: a much larger clone is one base away. The V and J genes are TRBV5-4 and TRBJ2-7; D not resolved. This CDR3 spans 13 amino acids. Germline V gene sequence: CDR1 SGHNT, CDR2 YYREEE (reference sequence). Trimming removed 4 bases from V and 2 bases from J, with 10 bases in between. CDR3 DNA sequence: TGTGCCAGCAGCACTGGGCCGCCCTACGAGCAGTACTTC. It codes for CASSTGPPYEQYF.

Here the CDR3 reads CASRRLAATYNEQFF. In DNA, the CDR3 is TGTGCCAGCAGGCGACTAGCGGCAACCTACAATGAGCAGTTCTTC. This sequence joins TRBV7-2 and TRBJ2-1; 9 nucleotides align to TRBD2. Germline-derived CDR1 and CDR2 are SGHTA and FQGNSA. The trim removed 6 bases at V and 2 bases at J, leaving 5 bases unmatched. This CDR3 contains 15 residues.

There are many counts of this clonotype. V and J are TRBV12-3 or TRBV12-4 and TRBJ1-4; no definite D call. The CDR3 sequence is 15 residues long. V lost 5 bases to trimming and J lost 4 bases, with 14 bases between them. The CDR3 nucleotides are TGTGCCAGCAGTACCGAAGGGCAGCTTAATGAAAAACTGTTTTTT. Its protein product is CASSTEGQLNEKLFF.

This chain joins TRBV24-1 and TRBJ2-1; 9 bases match TRBD2. CDR1 and CDR2 (germline): KGHDR, SFDVKD. This CDR3 region has 14 residues. Unmatched junction bases numbered 9, after V lost 9 bases and J lost 7 bases. The CDR3 region is CATSTRLAGNEQFF. The CDR3 nucleotides are TGTGCCACCTCAACTCGGCTAGCGGGGAATGAGCAGTTCTTC.

Only a few counts were recorded for this clonotype. V usage is TRBV19 and J usage is TRBJ2-2, with 7 bases aligning to TRBD2. The CDR3 is 16 amino acids. With 4 bases clipped from V and 4 bases from J, the junction kept 9 bases outside the gene matches. Per the germline V gene, CDR1 is LNHDA and CDR2 is SQIVND (reference sequence). CDR3 region: CASSTPKRDSTGELFF. DNA of the CDR3: TGTGCCAGTAGTACCCCAAAGCGGGATAGCACCGGGGAGCTGTTTTTT. Full variable domain (missing parts from reference TRBV19 and TRBJ2-2): DGGITQSPKYLFRKEGQNVTLSCEQNLNHDAMYWYRQDPGQGLRLIYYSQIVNDFQKGDIAEGYSVSREKKESFPLTVTSAQKNPTAFYLCASSTPKRDSTGELFFGEGSRLTVL.

CDR3 in amino acids: CASSRKRDRDEKLFF. In nucleotides, the CDR3 is TGTGCCAGCAGCCGTAAGCGGGACAGGGATGAAAAACTGTTTTTT. The chain links TRBV7-9 to TRBJ1-4; 9 bases are shared with TRBD1. V lost 5 bases, J lost 6 bases, and 7 bases stayed unmatched. The length of the CDR3 is 15 residues. Germline assignment: CDR1 SEHNR and CDR2 FQNEAQ (reference sequence).

The sample holds many counts of this clonotype. This chain links TRBV5-1 with TRBJ1-6; 7 nucleotides agree with TRBD1. The CDR3 extends over 14 amino acids. V shed 6 bases, J shed 7 bases, and the junction held 7 bases outside the gene matches. Germline V gene data show CDR1 as SGHRS and CDR2 as YFSETQ. The DNA of the CDR3 is TGCGCCAGCAAAACAGGGGTGGAGAATTCACCCCTCCACTTT. Its protein product is CASKTGVENSPLHF.

This clonotype has ten or more counts. The chain couples TRBV5-1 to TRBJ2-7; TRBD1 agrees at 10 bases. The germline gives CDR1 SGHRS, CDR2 YFSETQ. V lost 6 bases to trimming and J lost 5 bases; unmatched junction nucleotides: 8. The CDR3 loop spans 14 amino acids. The CDR3 here is CASNPGQGLNEQYF. The CDR3, as DNA: TGCGCCAGCAACCCGGGACAGGGGCTCAACGAGCAGTACTTC.

This clonotype has a count of ten or more. The chain is built from TRBV11-2 and TRBJ1-5, with D perhaps TRBD1 (5 bases). The CDR3 sequence is 16 residues long. The germline gives CDR1 SGHAT, CDR2 FQNNGV. Trimming took off 5 bases at V and 0 bases at J, with 14 bases between the two ends. CDR3 loop: CASSRGRGGSNQPQHF. Here the CDR3 DNA reads TGTGCCAGCAGCCGGGGGAGGGGCGGTAGCAATCAGCCCCAGCATTTT.

This clonotype has ten or more counts. The chain uses TRBV24-1 and TRBJ2-5, with 7 bases identical to TRBD2. CDR1 is KGHDR and CDR2 is SFDVKD in the germline V gene. This CDR3 has 15 residues. V was pared by 3 bases and J by 7 bases, with 10 bases of the junction left unmatched. CDR3 sequence: CATSDVTSSTGTQYF. CDR3 bases: TGTGCCACCAGTGATGTGACTAGCTCAACGGGGACCCAGTACTTC.

J is TRBJ1-4 and V is TRBV11-2; possible D gene TRBD1, 5 bases. The CDR3 runs to 17 residues. The germline V and J ends were trimmed by 0 bases and 5 bases, with 16 bases remaining between them. The germline gives CDR1 SGHAT, CDR2 FQNNGV. CDR3 DNA: TGTGCCAGCAGCTTAGATCGGATGGGGCAGTGGAATGAAAAACTGTTTTTT. This codes for CASSLDRMGQWNEKLFF. Filled out from reference TRBV11-2 and TRBJ1-4, the complete variable domain reads EAGVAQSPRYKIIEKRQSVAFWCNPISGHATLYWYQQILGQGPKLLIQFQNNGVVDDSQLPKDRFSAERLKGVDSTLKIQPAKLEDSAVYLCASSLDRMGQWNEKLFFGSGTQLSVL.

For the CDR3, the DNA is TGCAGCGGGGGCAGGTCCTCCTACGAGCAGTACTTC. Translated: CSGGRSSYEQYF. The rearrangement links TRBV29-1 to TRBJ2-7, with TRBD1 as a possible D gene (5 bases). The CDR3 consists of 12 residues. V lost 7 bases, J lost 0 bases, and 10 bases lay in between. Germline CDR1 reads SQVTM; CDR2 reads ANQGSEA.

As for this clonotype: One end of the junction varies from germline; a read error may be responsible. The CDR3 DNA is TGCAGCGGTGCGGGGGAGATGGGTCAGCCCCGGCATTTT. Its protein is CSGAGEMGQPRHF. This chain connects TRBV20-1 to TRBJ1-5; D is perhaps TRBD1 (5 bases). The CDR3 is 13 residues long. Looked up from germline, CDR1 is DFQATT and CDR2 is SNEGSKA (reference sequence).

Notes on this clonotype: The conserved phenylalanine or tryptophan is not found at the CDR3 terminus, so this likely reflects a read error. The chain has TRBV27 and TRBJ1-5; D gene uncertain. The length of the CDR3 is 14 residues. From germline, CDR1 is MNHEY and CDR2 SMNVEV (reference sequence). Trimming stripped 2 bases from V and 0 bases from J, with 5 bases between. The CDR3 DNA reads TGTGCCAGCAGTTTAGCCAATAGCAATCAGCCCCAGCATTCT. This sequence encodes CASSLANSNQPQHS.

Worth noting for this clonotype: A much larger clonotype is one base distant, so this may be a read error. This chain links TRBV5-4 with TRBJ1-1; no clear D. This CDR3 region has 15 residues. Looked up from germline, CDR1 is SGHNT and CDR2 is YYREEE (reference sequence). The CDR3, as DNA: TGTGCCAGCAGCTTGTCGACAAAAGGAGTCACTGAAGCTTCCTTT. Translating it yields CASSLSTKGVTEASF.

The chain has TRBV29-1 and TRBJ1-2; D not certain. CDR3 length: 11 amino acids. CDR1 and CDR2 from the germline V gene are SQVTM and ANQGSEA. Trimming cost V 7 bases and J 7 bases, with 13 bases left between them. The CDR3 nucleotides are TGCAGCGCCGAGGGCGGTTTTGGCTACACCTTC. Translating gives CSAEGGFGYTF.

The table lists this clonotype with many counts. The chain has TRBV7-9 and TRBJ1-5, with a tentative D call TRBD1 (5 bases). Between the trimmed V and J ends, which lost 2 bases and 6 bases, there was a span of 17 bases. The CDR3 sequence is 16 residues long. The germline V gene encodes CDR1 SEHNR and CDR2 FQNEAQ (reference sequence). CDR3 sequence reads: CASSLFSGQGGQPQHF. In DNA form, the CDR3 reads TGTGCCAGCAGCTTATTCTCCGGGCAGGGAGGTCAGCCCCAGCATTTT.

This clonotype turned up a few times. Without the conserved terminal phenylalanine or tryptophan, this CDR3 likely stems from a read error. Because the CDR3's place on the DNA is in doubt, the DNA is left out and the CDR3 is given as listed by TCRdb. This chain joins TRBV20-1 and TRBJ2-7; whether TRBD2, the table's D call, matches the DNA was not checked. The CDR3 length equals 8 residues, ends included. In germline, CDR1 is DFQATT, CDR2 SNEGSKA (reference sequence). The chain's CDR3 is CSALWRAG.

CDR3 sequence (DNA): TGCGCCAGCAGCCAAGGAGGGGGGCTCTCGAAGGGTAACTATGGCTACACCTTC. It translates to CASSQGGGLSKGNYGYTF. This chain uses TRBV5-1 with TRBJ1-2; perhaps TRBD1 as D (6 bases). The V and J ends lost 4 bases and 1 base respectively, with 23 bases between them. This CDR3 has 18 residues. Germline CDR1 is SGHRS and CDR2 is YFSETQ.